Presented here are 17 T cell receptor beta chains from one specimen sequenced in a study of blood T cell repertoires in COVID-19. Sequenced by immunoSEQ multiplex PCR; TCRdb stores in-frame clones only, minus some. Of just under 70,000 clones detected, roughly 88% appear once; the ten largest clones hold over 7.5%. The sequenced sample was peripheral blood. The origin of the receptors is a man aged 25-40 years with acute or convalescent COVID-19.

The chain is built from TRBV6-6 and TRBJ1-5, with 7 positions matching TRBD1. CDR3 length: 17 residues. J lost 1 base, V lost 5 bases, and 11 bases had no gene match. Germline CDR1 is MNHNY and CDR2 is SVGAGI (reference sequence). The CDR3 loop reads CASSQGVGYISNQPQHF. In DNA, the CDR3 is TGTGCCAGCAGTCAGGGGGTCGGGTATATCAGCAATCAGCCCCAGCATTTT.

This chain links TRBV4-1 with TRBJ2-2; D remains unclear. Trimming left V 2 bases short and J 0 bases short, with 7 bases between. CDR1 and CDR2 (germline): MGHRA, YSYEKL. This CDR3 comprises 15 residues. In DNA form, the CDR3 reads TGCGCCAGCAGCCAATCACTTTCGAACACCGGGGAGCTGTTTTTT. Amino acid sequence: CASSQSLSNTGELFF.

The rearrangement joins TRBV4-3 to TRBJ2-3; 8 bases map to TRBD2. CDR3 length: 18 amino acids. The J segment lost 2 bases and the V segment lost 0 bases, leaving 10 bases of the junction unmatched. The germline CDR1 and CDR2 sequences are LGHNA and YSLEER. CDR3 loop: CASSQDRRAGEFTDTQYF. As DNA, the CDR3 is TGCGCCAGCAGCCAAGATAGACGAGCGGGAGAGTTCACAGATACGCAGTATTTT.

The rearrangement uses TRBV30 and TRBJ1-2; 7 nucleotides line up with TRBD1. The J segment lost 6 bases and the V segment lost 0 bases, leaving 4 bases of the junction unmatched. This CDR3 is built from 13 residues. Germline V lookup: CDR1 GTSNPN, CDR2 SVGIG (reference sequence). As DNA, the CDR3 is TGTGCCTGGAGTGTACAGGGGAAAAATGGCTACACCTTC. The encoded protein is CAWSVQGKNGYTF.

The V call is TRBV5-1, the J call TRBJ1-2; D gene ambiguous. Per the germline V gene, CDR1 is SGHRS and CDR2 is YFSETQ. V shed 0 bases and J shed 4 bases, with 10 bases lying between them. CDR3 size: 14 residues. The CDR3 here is CASSLDTAFYGYTF. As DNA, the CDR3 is TGCGCCAGCAGCTTGGACACAGCATTCTATGGCTACACCTTC.

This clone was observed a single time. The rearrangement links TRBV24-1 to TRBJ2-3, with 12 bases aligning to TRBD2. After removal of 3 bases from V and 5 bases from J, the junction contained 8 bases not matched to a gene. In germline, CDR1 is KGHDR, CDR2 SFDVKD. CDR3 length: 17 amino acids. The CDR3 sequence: CATSDRTSGEWGDTQYF. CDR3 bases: TGTGCCACCAGTGATCGGACTAGCGGGGAGTGGGGAGATACGCAGTATTTT.

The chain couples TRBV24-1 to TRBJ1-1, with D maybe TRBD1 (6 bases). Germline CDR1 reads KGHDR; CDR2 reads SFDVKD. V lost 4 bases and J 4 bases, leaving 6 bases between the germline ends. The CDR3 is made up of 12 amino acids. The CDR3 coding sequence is TGTGCCACCAGTGAAGGGGGCACTGAAGCTTTCTTT. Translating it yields CATSEGGTEAFF.

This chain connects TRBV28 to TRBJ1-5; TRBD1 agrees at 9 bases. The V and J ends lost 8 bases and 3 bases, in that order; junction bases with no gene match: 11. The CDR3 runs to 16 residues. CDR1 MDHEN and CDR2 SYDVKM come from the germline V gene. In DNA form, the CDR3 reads TGTGCCAGCCTGAAACCCGGGACAGGGTTCAATCAGCCCCAGCATTTT. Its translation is CASLKPGTGFNQPQHF.

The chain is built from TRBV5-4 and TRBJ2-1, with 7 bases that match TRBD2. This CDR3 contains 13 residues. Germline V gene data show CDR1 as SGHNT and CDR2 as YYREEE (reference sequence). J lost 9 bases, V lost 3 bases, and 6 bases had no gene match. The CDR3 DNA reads TGTGCCAGCAGCTCTTCGTCGGGGGGTGAGCAGTTCTTC. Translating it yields CASSSSSGGEQFF.

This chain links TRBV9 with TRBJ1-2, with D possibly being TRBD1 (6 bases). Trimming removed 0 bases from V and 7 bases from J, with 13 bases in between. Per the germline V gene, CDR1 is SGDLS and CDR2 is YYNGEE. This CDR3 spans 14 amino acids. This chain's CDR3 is CASSVEGGGAGYTF. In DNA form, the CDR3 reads TGTGCCAGCAGCGTAGAGGGGGGGGGCGCTGGCTACACCTTC.

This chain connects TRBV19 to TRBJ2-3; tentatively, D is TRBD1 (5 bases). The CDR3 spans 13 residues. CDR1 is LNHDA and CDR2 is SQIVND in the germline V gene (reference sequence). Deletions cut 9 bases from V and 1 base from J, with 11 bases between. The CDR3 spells CASEPTGTDTQYF. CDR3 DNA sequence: TGTGCCAGCGAACCGACAGGCACAGATACGCAGTATTTT.

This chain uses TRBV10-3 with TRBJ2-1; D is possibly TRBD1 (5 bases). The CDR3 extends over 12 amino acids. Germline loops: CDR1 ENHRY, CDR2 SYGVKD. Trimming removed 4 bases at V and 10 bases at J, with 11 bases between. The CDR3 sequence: CAISASGNEQFF. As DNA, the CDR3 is TGTGCCATCAGTGCTTCAGGGAACGAGCAGTTCTTC.

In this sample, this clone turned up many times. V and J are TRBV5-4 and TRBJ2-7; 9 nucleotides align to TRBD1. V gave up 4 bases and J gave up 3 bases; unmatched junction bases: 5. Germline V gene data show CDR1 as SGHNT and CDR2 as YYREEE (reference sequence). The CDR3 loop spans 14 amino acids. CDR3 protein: CASSLGQGFYEQYF. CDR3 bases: TGTGCCAGCAGCCTGGGACAGGGCTTCTACGAGCAGTACTTC.

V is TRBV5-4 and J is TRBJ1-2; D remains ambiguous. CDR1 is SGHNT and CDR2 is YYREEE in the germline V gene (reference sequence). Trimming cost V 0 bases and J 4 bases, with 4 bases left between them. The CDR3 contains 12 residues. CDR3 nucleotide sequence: TGTGCCAGCAGCTTGGGAGGCTATGGCTACACCTTC. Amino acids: CASSLGGYGYTF.

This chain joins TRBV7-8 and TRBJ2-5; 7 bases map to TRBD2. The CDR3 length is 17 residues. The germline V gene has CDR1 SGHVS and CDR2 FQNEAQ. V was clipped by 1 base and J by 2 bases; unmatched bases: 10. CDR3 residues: CASSLVSRGDYQETQYF. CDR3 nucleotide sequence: TGTGCCAGCAGCTTAGTGAGCCGGGGGGATTATCAAGAGACCCAGTACTTC.

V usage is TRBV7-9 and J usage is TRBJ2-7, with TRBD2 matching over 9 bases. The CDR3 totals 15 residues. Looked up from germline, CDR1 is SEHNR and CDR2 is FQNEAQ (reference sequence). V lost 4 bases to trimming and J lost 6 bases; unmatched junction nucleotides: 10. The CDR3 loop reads CASSSSGTSLGEQYF. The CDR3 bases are TGTGCCAGCAGCTCGTCCGGGACTAGCTTAGGCGAGCAGTACTTC.

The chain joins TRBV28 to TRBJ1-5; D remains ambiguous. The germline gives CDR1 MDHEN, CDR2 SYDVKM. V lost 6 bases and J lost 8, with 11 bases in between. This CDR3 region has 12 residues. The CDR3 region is CASSPGVEPQHF. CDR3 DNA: TGTGCCAGCAGCCCCGGAGTTGAGCCCCAGCATTTT.